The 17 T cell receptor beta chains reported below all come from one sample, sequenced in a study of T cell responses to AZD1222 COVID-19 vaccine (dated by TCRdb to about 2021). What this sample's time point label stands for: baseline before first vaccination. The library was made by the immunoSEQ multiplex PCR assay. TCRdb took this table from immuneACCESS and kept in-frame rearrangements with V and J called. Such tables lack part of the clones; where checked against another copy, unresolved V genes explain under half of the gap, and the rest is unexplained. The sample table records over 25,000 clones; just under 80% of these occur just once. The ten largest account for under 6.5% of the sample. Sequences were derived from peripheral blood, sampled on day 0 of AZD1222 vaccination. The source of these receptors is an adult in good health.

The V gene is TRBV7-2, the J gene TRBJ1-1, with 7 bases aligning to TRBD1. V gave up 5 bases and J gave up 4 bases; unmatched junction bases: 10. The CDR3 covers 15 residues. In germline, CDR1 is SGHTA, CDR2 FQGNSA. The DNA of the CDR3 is TGTGCCAGCAGCCCCCAAGGACAGGCCAGCACTGAAGCTTTCTTT. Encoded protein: CASSPQGQASTEAFF. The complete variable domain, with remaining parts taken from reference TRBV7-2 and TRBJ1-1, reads GAGVSQSPSNKVTEKGKDVELRCDPISGHTALYWYRQSLGQGLEFLIYFQGNSAPDKSGLPSDRFSAERTGGSVSTLTIQRTQQEDSAVYLCASSPQGQASTEAFFGQGTRLTVV.

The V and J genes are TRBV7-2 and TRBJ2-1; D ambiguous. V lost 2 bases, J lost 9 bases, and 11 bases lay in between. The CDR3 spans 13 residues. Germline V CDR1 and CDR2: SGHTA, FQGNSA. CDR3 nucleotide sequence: TGTGCCAGCAGCTTATTGTGGGAACCTGAGCAGTTCTTC. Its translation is CASSLLWEPEQFF.

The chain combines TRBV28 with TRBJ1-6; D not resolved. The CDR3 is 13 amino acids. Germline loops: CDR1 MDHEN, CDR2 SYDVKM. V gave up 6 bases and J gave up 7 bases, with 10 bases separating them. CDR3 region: CASRLLGNSPLHF. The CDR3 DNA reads TGTGCCAGCAGGCTCCTAGGGAATTCACCCCTCCACTTT.

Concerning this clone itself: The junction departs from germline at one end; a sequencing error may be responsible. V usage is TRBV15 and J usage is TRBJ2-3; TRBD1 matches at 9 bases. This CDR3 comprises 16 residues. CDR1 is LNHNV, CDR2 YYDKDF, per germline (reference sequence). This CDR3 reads CAASRTGVHSTDTQYF. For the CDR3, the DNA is TGTGCCGCCAGCAGGACAGGGGTCCATAGCACAGATACGCAGTATTTT.

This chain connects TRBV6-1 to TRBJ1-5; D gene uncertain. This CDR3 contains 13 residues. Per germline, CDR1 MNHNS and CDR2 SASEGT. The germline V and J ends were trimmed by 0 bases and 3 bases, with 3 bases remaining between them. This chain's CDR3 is CASSEAYNQPQHF. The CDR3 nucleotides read TGTGCCAGCAGTGAAGCCTACAATCAGCCCCAGCATTTT.

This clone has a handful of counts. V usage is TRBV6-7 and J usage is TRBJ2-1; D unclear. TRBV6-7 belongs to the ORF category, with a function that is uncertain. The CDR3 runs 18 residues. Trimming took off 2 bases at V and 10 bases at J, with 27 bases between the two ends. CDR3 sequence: CASSYPQVLVKGQCEQFF. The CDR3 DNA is TGTGCCAGCAGTTACCCCCAGGTCCTCGTCAAGGGCCAGTGCGAGCAGTTCTTC.

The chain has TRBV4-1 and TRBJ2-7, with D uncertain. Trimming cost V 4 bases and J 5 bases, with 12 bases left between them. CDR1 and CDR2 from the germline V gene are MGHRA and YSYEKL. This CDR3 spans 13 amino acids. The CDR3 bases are TGCGCCAGCAGCCTTACCCCTCAAAACGAGCAGTACGTC. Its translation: CASSLTPQNEQYV.

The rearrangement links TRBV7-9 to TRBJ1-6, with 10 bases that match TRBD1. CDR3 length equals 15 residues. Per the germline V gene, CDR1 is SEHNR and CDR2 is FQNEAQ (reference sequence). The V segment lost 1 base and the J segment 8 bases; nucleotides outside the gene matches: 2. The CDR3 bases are TGTGCCAGCAGCTTAGAAGGGACAGGGGATTCACCCCTCCACTTT. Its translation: CASSLEGTGDSPLHF. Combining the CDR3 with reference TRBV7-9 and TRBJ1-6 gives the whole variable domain DTGVSQNPRHKITKRGQNVTFRCDPISEHNRLYWYRQTLGQGPEFLTYFQNEAQLEKSRLLSDRFSAERPKGSFSTLEIQRTEQGDSAMYLCASSLEGTGDSPLHFGNGTRLTVT.

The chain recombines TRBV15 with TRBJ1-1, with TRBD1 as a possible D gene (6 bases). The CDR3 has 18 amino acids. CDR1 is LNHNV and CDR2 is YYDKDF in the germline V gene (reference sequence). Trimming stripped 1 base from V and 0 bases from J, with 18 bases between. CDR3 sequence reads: CATSRVVNAGAMNTEAFF. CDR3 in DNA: TGTGCCACCAGCAGAGTAGTAAATGCAGGGGCGATGAACACTGAAGCTTTCTTT.

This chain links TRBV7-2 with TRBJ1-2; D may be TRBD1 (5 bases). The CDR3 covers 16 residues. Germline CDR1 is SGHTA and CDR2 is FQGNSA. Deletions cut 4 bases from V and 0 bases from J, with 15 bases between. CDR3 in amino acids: CASSSGGSDTNYGYTF. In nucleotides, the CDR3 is TGTGCCAGCAGCTCCGGGGGTAGTGATACTAACTATGGCTACACCTTC.

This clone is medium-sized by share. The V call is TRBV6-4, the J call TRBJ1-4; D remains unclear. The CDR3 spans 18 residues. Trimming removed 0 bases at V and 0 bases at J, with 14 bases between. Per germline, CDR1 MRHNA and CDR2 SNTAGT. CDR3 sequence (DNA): TGTGCCAGCAGTGACTCGCTAGGTACCGGGGCAACTAATGAAAAACTGTTTTTT. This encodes CASSDSLGTGATNEKLFF.

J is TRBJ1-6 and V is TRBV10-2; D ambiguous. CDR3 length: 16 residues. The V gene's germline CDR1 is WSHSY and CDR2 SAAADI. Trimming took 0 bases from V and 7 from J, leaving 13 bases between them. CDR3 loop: CASSESTLDLNSPLHF. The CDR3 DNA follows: TGCGCCAGCAGTGAGTCGACGTTGGACTTGAATTCACCCCTCCACTTT.

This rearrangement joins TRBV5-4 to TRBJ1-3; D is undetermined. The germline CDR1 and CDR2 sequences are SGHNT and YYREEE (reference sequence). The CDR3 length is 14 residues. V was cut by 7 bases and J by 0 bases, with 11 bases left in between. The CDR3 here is CASHRRDSGNTIYF. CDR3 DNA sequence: TGTGCCAGCCACCGACGGGACTCTGGAAACACCATATATTTT.

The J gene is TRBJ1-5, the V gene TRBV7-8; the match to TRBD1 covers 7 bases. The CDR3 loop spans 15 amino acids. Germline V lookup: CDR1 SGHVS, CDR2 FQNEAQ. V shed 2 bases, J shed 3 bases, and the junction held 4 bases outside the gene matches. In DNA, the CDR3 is TGTGCCAGCAGCTTAACCGACAGGGTCAATCAGCCCCAGCATTTT. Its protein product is CASSLTDRVNQPQHF. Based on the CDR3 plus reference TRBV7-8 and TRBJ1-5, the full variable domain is GAGVSQSPRYKVAKRGQDVALRCDPISGHVSLFWYQQALGQGPEFLTYFQNEAQLDKSGLPSDRFFAERPEGSVSTLKIQRTQQEDSAVYLCASSLTDRVNQPQHFGDGTRLSIL.

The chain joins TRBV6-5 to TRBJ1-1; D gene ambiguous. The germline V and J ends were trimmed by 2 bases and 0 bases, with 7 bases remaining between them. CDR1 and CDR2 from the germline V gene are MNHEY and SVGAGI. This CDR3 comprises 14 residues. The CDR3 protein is CASSYGSMNTEAFF. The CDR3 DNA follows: TGTGCCAGCAGTTACGGCTCTATGAACACTGAAGCTTTCTTT.

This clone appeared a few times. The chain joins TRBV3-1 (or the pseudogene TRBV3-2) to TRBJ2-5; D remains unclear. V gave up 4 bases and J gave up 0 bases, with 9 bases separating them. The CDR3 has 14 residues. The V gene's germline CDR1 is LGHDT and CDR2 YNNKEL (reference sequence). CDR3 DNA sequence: TGTGCCAGCAGCCCCGCCTCGTACCAAGAGACCCAGTACTTC. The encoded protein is CASSPASYQETQYF.

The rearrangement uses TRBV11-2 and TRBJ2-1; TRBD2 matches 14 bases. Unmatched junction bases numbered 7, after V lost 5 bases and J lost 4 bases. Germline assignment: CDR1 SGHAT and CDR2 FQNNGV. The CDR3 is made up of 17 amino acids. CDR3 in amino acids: CASSHGLAGGRYNEQFF. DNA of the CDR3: TGTGCCAGCAGCCACGGACTAGCGGGGGGTCGGTACAATGAGCAGTTCTTC.